This T cell receptor beta chain emerged from a study of blood T cell repertoires in COVID-19. Study as a whole: Whether acute or convalescent, the COVID-19 samples came from the United States, Italy and Spain. PBMCs, B-cell-depleted T cells, or T cells provided the cDNA or gDNA that made up the material.

Original processing notes: Researchers report that nucleated cell counts were estimated from reference gene primer amplification. The table came from immunoSEQ multiplex PCR; TCRdb's copy has only in-frame clones and leaves some out. V and J calls and clone size are as listed in that table; D and trimming were resolved from the DNA. The sample includes about 390,000 clones, around 87% of them seen just once. The germline CDR1 and CDR2 sequences are LNHDA and SQIVND (reference sequence). The CDR3 loop spans 15 amino acids. Trimming took 5 bases from V and 5 from J, leaving 15 bases between them. Seattle researchers signed up patients amid active infection and tracked them longitudinally.

The clonotype originates from a woman in her fifties or sixties with COVID-19, enrolled during active disease. The sample comprised peripheral blood. This chain connects TRBV19 to TRBJ2-2; D may be TRBD1 (6 bases). The CDR3 reads CASSGGTRRTGELFF. The CDR3, as DNA: TGTGCCAGTAGTGGTGGGACAAGAAGGACCGGGGAGCTGTTTTTT.